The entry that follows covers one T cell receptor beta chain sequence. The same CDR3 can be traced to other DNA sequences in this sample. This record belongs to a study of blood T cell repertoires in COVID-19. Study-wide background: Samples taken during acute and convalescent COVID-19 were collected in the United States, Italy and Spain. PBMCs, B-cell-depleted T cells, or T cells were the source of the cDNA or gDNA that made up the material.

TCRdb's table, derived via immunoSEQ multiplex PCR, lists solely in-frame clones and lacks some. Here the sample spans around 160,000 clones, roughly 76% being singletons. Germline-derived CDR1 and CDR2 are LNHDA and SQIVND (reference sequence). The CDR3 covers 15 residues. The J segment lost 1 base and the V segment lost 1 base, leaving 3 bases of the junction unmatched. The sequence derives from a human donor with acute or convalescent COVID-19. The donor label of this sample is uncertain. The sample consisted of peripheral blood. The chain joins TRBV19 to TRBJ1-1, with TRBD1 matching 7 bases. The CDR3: CASSIVYRGNTEAFF. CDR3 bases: TGTGCCAGTAGTATAGTCTACAGGGGGAACACTGAAGCTTTCTTT.